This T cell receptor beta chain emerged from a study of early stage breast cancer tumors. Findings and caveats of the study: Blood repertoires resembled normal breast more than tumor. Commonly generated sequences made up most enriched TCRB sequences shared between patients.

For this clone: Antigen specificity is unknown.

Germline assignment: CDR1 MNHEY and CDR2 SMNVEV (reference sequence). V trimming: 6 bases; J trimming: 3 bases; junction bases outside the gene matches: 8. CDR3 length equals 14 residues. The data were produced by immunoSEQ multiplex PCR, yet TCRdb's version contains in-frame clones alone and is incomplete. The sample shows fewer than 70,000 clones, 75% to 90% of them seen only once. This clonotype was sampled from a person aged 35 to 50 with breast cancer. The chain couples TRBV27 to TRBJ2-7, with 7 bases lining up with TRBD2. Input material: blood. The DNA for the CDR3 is TGTGCCAGCAGACAGAGCGGGGAGGGCTACGAGCAGTACTTC. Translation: CASRQSGEGYEQYF.